This passage covers 22 T cell receptor beta chains from one sample sequenced in a study of blood T cells in healthy people across ages. PCR was performed a second time for 7 to 11 cycles using a sample-barcoded 5' primer and a J-beta primer mix. TCRdb ran MiXCR on the 5' RACE reads and lists one entry per CDR3 protein. The table shows about 730,000 distinct CDR3 sequences, with about 42% occurring only once. Sequenced sample: blood. The receptors were sampled from a woman aged 55-70 years in good health.

The chain uses TRBV20-1 and TRBJ2-1, with D perhaps matching TRBD1 (6 bases). CDR1 and CDR2 (germline): DFQATT, SNEGSKA (reference sequence). The CDR3 extends over 16 amino acids. The germline V and J ends were trimmed by 6 bases and 0 bases, with 18 bases remaining between them. The CDR3 reads CSATTRQASSYNEQFF. The CDR3 DNA is TGCAGTGCCACGACCCGACAGGCTAGCTCCTACAATGAGCAGTTCTTC.

This chain links TRBV7-2 with TRBJ2-3, with 8 bases identical to TRBD1. J gave up 2 bases and V 5 bases, and 12 bases lay outside the gene matches. The CDR3 is 17 residues long. Germline V CDR1 and CDR2: SGHTA, FQGNSA. This chain's CDR3 is CASSTNRQGFITDTQYF. CDR3 nucleotides: TGTGCCAGCAGCACTAATAGACAGGGGTTTATCACAGATACGCAGTATTTT.

This clonotype was observed many times. The chain couples TRBV6-5 to TRBJ2-1; D perhaps matches TRBD2 (7 bases). Germline V CDR1 and CDR2: MNHEY, SVGAGI. This CDR3 comprises 13 residues. The CDR3 here is CASRDGGRNEQFF. The CDR3 region has the DNA TGTGCGAGCCGTGACGGGGGGCGAAATGAGCAGTTCTTC.

This sequence joins TRBV21-1 and TRBJ1-1; TRBD1, as called in the table, went unchecked against the DNA. TRBV21-1 is tagged as a pseudogene. The CDR3 runs to 14 residues. CDR3 sequence reads: CASSKPKGGTEAFF. The CDR3 DNA is TGTGCCAGCAGCAAACCAAAGGGCGGCACTGAAGCTTTCTTT.

Turning to this clonotype: The junction differs from germline at one of its ends, possibly a read error. The chain joins TRBV29-1 to TRBJ1-2; no firm D call. In germline, CDR1 is SQVTM, CDR2 ANQGSEA. CDR3 length: 13 amino acids. This CDR3 is CSVEDPQGYSYTF. DNA for the CDR3: TGCAGCGTTGAAGATCCCCAAGGCTATAGCTACACCTTC.

This chain links TRBV20-1 with TRBJ2-7, with a tentative D call TRBD1 (6 bases). Per germline, CDR1 DFQATT and CDR2 SNEGSKA (reference sequence). The CDR3 contains 13 residues. Trimming removed 1 base from V and 6 bases from J, with 13 bases in between. Written as DNA, the CDR3 is TGCAGTGCTAGAGCCGGGACATCAGGCGAGCAGTACTTC. Amino acid sequence: CSARAGTSGEQYF.

The table lists this clonotype with a few counts. The V call is TRBV20-1, the J call TRBJ2-7; the match to TRBD1 covers 8 bases. The end of the DNA aligns better with TRBJ2-5, so the J call may be wrong. This CDR3 spans 14 amino acids. The V gene's germline CDR1 is DFQATT and CDR2 SNEGSKA (reference sequence). CDR3 sequence: CSANRDHRGETQYF. In DNA form, the CDR3 reads TGCAGTGCGAACCGGGACCACAGGGGGGAGACCCAGTACTTC.

The gene calls are TRBV28 and TRBJ2-5; D tentatively fits TRBD1 or TRBD2 (6 bases each). The germline CDR1 and CDR2 sequences are MDHEN and SYDVKM. Between the trimmed V and J ends, which lost 5 bases and 7 bases, there was a span of 14 bases. The CDR3 totals 13 residues. CDR3 protein: CASSRGASGTQYF. The CDR3, as DNA: TGTGCCAGCAGTAGGGGGGCTAGTGGGACCCAGTACTTC.

This chain connects TRBV14 to TRBJ1-5, with 8 bases fitting TRBD1. CDR1 and CDR2 from the germline V gene are SGHDN and FVKESK. J was trimmed by 7 bases and V by 2 bases; bases with no gene match: 4. The CDR3 length is 14 residues. The CDR3 loop is CASSQSDRGQPQHF. In DNA form, the CDR3 reads TGTGCCAGCAGCCAATCTGACAGGGGACAGCCCCAGCATTTT.

The rearrangement uses TRBV24-1 and TRBJ1-1, with no clear D. The germline V gene has CDR1 KGHDR and CDR2 SFDVKD. The V end lost 1 base, the J end lost 3 bases, and 2 bases lay between the germline ends. This CDR3 comprises 12 residues. The CDR3 nucleotides read TGTGCCACCAGTGATTTAGACACTGAAGCTTTCTTT. It specifies CATSDLDTEAFF.

This clonotype has just a few counts. The chain links TRBV7-2 to TRBJ2-7; 10 positions match TRBD2. With V trimmed by 2 bases and J by 2 bases, 6 bases remained unmatched. Germline CDR1 reads SGHTA; CDR2 reads FQGNSA. The CDR3 is 16 residues long. This chain's CDR3 is CASSLSRLAGTYEQYF. For the CDR3, the DNA is TGTGCCAGCAGCTTAAGCAGACTAGCGGGTACCTACGAGCAGTACTTC.

The chain carries TRBV28 and TRBJ2-7, with TRBD2 as a possible D gene (6 bases). V lost 5 bases and J lost 2, with 13 bases in between. Germline V gene lookup returns CDR1 MDHEN and CDR2 SYDVKM. This CDR3 has 14 amino acids. The CDR3: CASSAGGTTYEQYF. The CDR3 DNA follows: TGTGCCAGCAGTGCGGGCGGGACGACCTACGAGCAGTACTTC.

This chain joins TRBV20-1 and TRBJ1-1; 10 positions match TRBD1. Germline trimming cut 5 bases from V and 2 bases from J; bases unmatched to any gene: 8. CDR1 DFQATT and CDR2 SNEGSKA come from the germline V gene (reference sequence). The CDR3 covers 15 residues. The CDR3 loop is CSASGQGGPNTEAFF. The CDR3 DNA sequence: TGCAGTGCTTCAGGACAGGGGGGACCTAACACTGAAGCTTTCTTT.

V gene TRBV27 combines with J gene TRBJ2-3; 10 nucleotides align to TRBD2. Germline V gives CDR1 MNHEY, CDR2 SMNVEV (reference sequence). The CDR3 is 15 residues long. V lost 5 bases, J lost 4 bases, and 6 bases stayed unmatched. The CDR3 nucleotides are TGTGCCAGCAGTCCACCAGCGGGAGGGGCAGATACGCAGTATTTT. Residues: CASSPPAGGADTQYF.

In its sample, this clonotype was seen many times. The chain recombines TRBV10-3 with TRBJ2-5; 12 bases are shared with TRBD2. The germline V gene encodes CDR1 ENHRY and CDR2 SYGVKD. Trimming took 4 bases from V and 3 from J; bases not matched to a gene: 0. The CDR3 sequence is 14 residues long. In DNA form, the CDR3 reads TGTGCCATCAGTGGGACTAGCGGGGAAGAGACCCAGTACTTC. This codes for CAISGTSGEETQYF.

This clonotype has only a few counts. The chain joins TRBV29-1 to TRBJ2-1; 9 positions agree with TRBD2. The CDR3 totals 15 residues. Unmatched junction bases numbered 7, after V lost 0 bases and J lost 7 bases. CDR1 is SQVTM, CDR2 ANQGSEA, per germline. Here the CDR3 DNA reads TGCAGCGTTGAAGAGGGGGCTAGCGGGGTTAATGAGCAGTTCTTC. Its translation: CSVEEGASGVNEQFF.

The chain recombines TRBV7-2 with TRBJ2-3; D is unresolved. The germline gives CDR1 SGHTA, CDR2 FQGNSA. The CDR3 contains 13 residues. V was clipped by 2 bases and J by 5 bases, with 8 bases between them. CDR3 loop: CASSLNLGDTQYF. The CDR3, as DNA: TGTGCCAGCAGCTTAAACCTTGGAGATACGCAGTATTTT.

This clonotype has only a few counts. The rearrangement joins TRBV13 to TRBJ2-7, with 8 nucleotides matching TRBD2. Germline V gene data show CDR1 as PRHDT and CDR2 as FYEKMQ (reference sequence). This CDR3 spans 14 amino acids. Unmatched junction bases numbered 7, after V lost 4 bases and J lost 5 bases. The CDR3 sequence is CASSSPGGVNEQYF. The CDR3 bases are TGTGCCAGCAGCTCGCCGGGAGGGGTGAACGAGCAGTACTTC.

J is TRBJ2-7 and V is TRBV5-1; TRBD1 aligns across 10 bases. The CDR3 is 15 amino acids. V was clipped by 0 bases and J by 5 bases; unmatched bases: 5. Per the germline V gene, CDR1 is SGHRS and CDR2 is YFSETQ. The CDR3 protein is CASSLAGQGVDEQYF. The DNA of the CDR3 is TGCGCCAGCAGCTTGGCTGGACAGGGGGTCGACGAGCAGTACTTC.

CDR3 nucleotides: TGTGCCAGCTCACCATCCTTCTCCGGGACGGGGACCACAGATACGCAGTATTTT. It specifies CASSPSFSGTGTTDTQYF. V gene TRBV18 combines with J gene TRBJ2-3; perhaps D is TRBD1 or TRBD2 (5 bases each). Per germline, CDR1 KGHSH and CDR2 LQKENI. V was cut by 2 bases and J by 2 bases, with 20 bases left in between. The CDR3 sequence is 18 residues long.

A single count supports this clonotype. The V call is TRBV28, the J call TRBJ1-5, with 9 bases aligning to TRBD1. Germline lookup yields CDR1 MDHEN and CDR2 SYDVKM. The CDR3 totals 15 residues. Germline trimming cut 6 bases from V and 2 bases from J; bases unmatched to any gene: 5. CDR3 loop: CASSTGGEGNQPQHF. The CDR3 DNA follows: TGTGCCAGCAGCACAGGGGGCGAGGGCAATCAGCCCCAGCATTTT. Variable domain in full (rest from reference TRBV28 and TRBJ1-5): DVKVTQSSRYLVKRTGEKVFLECVQDMDHENMFWYRQDPGLGLRLIYFSYDVKMKEKGDIPEGYSVSREKKERFSLILESASTNQTSMYLCASSTGGEGNQPQHFGDGTRLSIL.

This clonotype was seen a handful of times. The V gene is TRBV6-6, the J gene TRBJ2-5; 11 positions match TRBD2. The germline V gene has CDR1 MNHNY and CDR2 SVGAGI (reference sequence). V shed 5 bases and J 1 base; nucleotides not matched to a gene: 6. This CDR3 is 16 amino acids long. CDR3 DNA sequence: TGTGCCAGCAGTAACGCCGGGACTAGCGGCCAAGAGACCCAGTACTTC. Its protein product is CASSNAGTSGQETQYF.